This T cell receptor beta chain was retrieved from a study of response to subunit inactivated influenza vaccine. Notes on the study in general: Researchers suggested that each seasonal influenza vaccination recruits few new T cells.

J gave up 5 bases and V 2 bases, and 2 bases lay outside the gene matches. The CDR3 loop spans 13 amino acids. Germline CDR1 SQVTM, CDR2 ANQGSEA. With regard to this clonotype: Its antigen remains unknown.

TCRdb reprocessed the RT-PCR reads via MiXCR and lists one record per CDR3 protein. The data hold 650,000 to 700,000 distinct CDR3 sequences, with about 15% observed a single time. The sequencing here drew on PBMCs from blood, taken 12 days after vaccination. The chain links TRBV29-1 to TRBJ1-1; 10 nucleotides agree with TRBD1. This TCR was sampled from a man aged 50 to 60 who received an inactivated influenza vaccine. The CDR3 reads CSVESGQGTEAFF. CDR3 sequence (DNA): TGCAGCGTTGAATCGGGACAGGGGACTGAAGCTTTCTTT. Combining the CDR3 with reference TRBV29-1 and TRBJ1-1 gives the whole variable domain SAVISQKPSRDICQRGTSLTIQCQVDSQVTMMFWYRQQPGQSLTLIATANQGSEATYESGFVIDKFPISRPNLTFSTLTVSNMSPEDSSIYLCSVESGQGTEAFFGQGTRLTVV.